This T cell receptor (beta chain) emerged from a study of regulatory T cells in long-lasting Graves disease. Time point given: newly diagnosed GD, antithyroid drugs for less than 3 months. The TCR library was made from RNA that had been extracted from PBMCs in TRIzol. Investigators prepared the TCR beta libraries by applying iRepertoire HTBI primers and Arm-PCR of CDR3 regions. As processed by the authors: Samples revealed roughly 62 TRBV and over twelve TRBJ segments. TCRdb reanalysed the multiplex PCR reads using MiXCR and keeps one entry per CDR3 protein. The V and J calls were determined by TCRdb, not by the authors. In the table there are 400,000 to 500,000 distinct CDR3 sequences, about 17% of which are singletons. The germline gives CDR1 SGHAT, CDR2 FQNNGV. The V and J ends lost 0 bases and 4 bases, in that order; junction bases with no gene match: 4. The CDR3 is made up of 16 amino acids. A further study also used this sample, focusing on T cells in Graves' hyperthyroidism and ophthalmopathy.

The origin of this receptor is a woman younger than 45 with Graves disease. The sequences come from peripheral blood mononuclear cells (PBMCs), collected at new diagnosis, from a patient treated with antithyroid drugs. J is TRBJ2-1 and V is TRBV11-2; 9 nucleotides line up with TRBD2. The CDR3 loop is CASSLEAGGPYNEQFF. Here the CDR3 DNA reads TGTGCCAGCAGCTTAGAGGCGGGAGGGCCGTACAATGAGCAGTTCTTC. The variable domain in full, completed from reference TRBV11-2 and TRBJ2-1, reads EAGVAQSPRYKIIEKRQSVAFWCNPISGHATLYWYQQILGQGPKLLIQFQNNGVVDDSQLPKDRFSAERLKGVDSTLKIQPAKLEDSAVYLCASSLEAGGPYNEQFFGPGTRLTVL.